This entry describes one T cell receptor (beta chain). The antigen is unknown. Sequencing was performed with immunoSEQ multiplex PCR; in TCRdb, only in-frame clones are kept and a portion is missing. The sample records under 100,000 clones, about 93% being singletons. This record comes from a study of graft-versus-host responses after intestinal transplantation. General observations from the study: Early post-transplant HvG declines showed an association with peak circulating GvH clone levels.

The V segment lost 7 bases and the J segment 8 bases; nucleotides outside the gene matches: 3. The CDR3 is 11 amino acids. Germline V gives CDR1 LNHDA, CDR2 SQIVND (reference sequence). This receptor was taken from a human patient who received an intestinal transplant, so some T cells may come from the graft donor. V usage is TRBV19 and J usage is TRBJ1-2; 8 bases align to TRBD1. The material was PBMCs, obtained approximately 470 days after intestinal transplant. CDR3: CASTNRGGYTF. The CDR3, as DNA: TGTGCCAGTACCAACAGGGGGGGCTACACCTTC.